Listed here are 14 T cell receptor beta chains from one sample, sequenced in a study of blood T cell repertoires in COVID-19. The protocol was immunoSEQ multiplex PCR, while the TCRdb copy is restricted to in-frame clones and leaves out a portion. The sample records 130,000 to 150,000 clones, roughly 79% being singletons. The sample taken for sequencing was peripheral blood. The receptors come from a human donor with acute or convalescent COVID-19. The donor label of this sample is uncertain.

The rearrangement joins TRBV11-3 to TRBJ2-5; TRBD2 agrees at 7 bases. The CDR3 has 10 amino acids. The V segment lost 5 bases and the J segment 10 bases; nucleotides outside the gene matches: 1. The V gene's germline CDR1 is SGHNT and CDR2 YENEEA. The CDR3 spells CASSPGGQYF. CDR3 nucleotides: TGTGCCAGCAGCCCGGGAGGCCAGTACTTC.

The rearrangement links TRBV9 to TRBJ1-2; 7 positions match TRBD1. Germline-derived CDR1 and CDR2 are SGDLS and YYNGEE. V shed 3 bases and J 4 bases; nucleotides not matched to a gene: 3. CDR3 size: 13 residues. DNA of the CDR3: TGTGCCAGCAGCGGAGGGACAGTCTATGGCTACACCTTC. Protein: CASSGGTVYGYTF.

The table lists this clone with a count of one. The genes are TRBV30 and TRBJ1-2; D remains unclear. Germline V gene data show CDR1 as GTSNPN and CDR2 as SVGIG (reference sequence). Trimming stripped 3 bases from V and 4 bases from J, with 12 bases between. The CDR3 spans 13 residues. This chain's CDR3 is CAWRPGRAYGYTF. CDR3 nucleotide sequence: TGTGCCTGGAGGCCGGGAAGAGCCTATGGCTACACCTTC.

The chain is built from TRBV6-6 and TRBJ1-6, with D possibly being TRBD1 (5 bases). V was pared by 5 bases and J by 9 bases, with 17 bases between. The CDR3 has 15 residues. Germline CDR1 reads MNHNY; CDR2 reads SVGAGI (reference sequence). DNA of the CDR3: TGTGCCAGCAGTCCCGGGGACTGGGACGGTTCACCCCTCCACTTT. It specifies CASSPGDWDGSPLHF.

The genes are TRBV5-1 and TRBJ2-1; a possible D gene is TRBD2 (6 bases). Germline V gene sequence: CDR1 SGHRS, CDR2 YFSETQ. V lost 4 bases and J lost 2, with 16 bases in between. This CDR3 region has 16 residues. The CDR3 DNA follows: TGCGCCAGCAGCCCCCCTGGCGGGACCGCCTACAATGAGCAGTTCTTC. As protein: CASSPPGGTAYNEQFF.

The sample holds a few counts of this clone. V and J are TRBV14 and TRBJ1-2; 9 bases are shared with TRBD1. Trimming at V came to 0 bases and at J to 8 bases, leaving 7 bases not matched to a gene. This CDR3 comprises 15 residues. Germline assignment: CDR1 SGHDN and CDR2 FVKESK. The CDR3 spells CASSQDYWTGVGYTF. The CDR3 nucleotides read TGTGCCAGCAGCCAAGACTATTGGACAGGGGTCGGCTACACCTTC.

The chain carries TRBV10-3 and TRBJ2-7, with 8 bases fitting TRBD1. CDR1 and CDR2 (germline): ENHRY, SYGVKD. This CDR3 spans 18 amino acids. Losses at the gene ends were 3 bases for V and 2 bases for J; bases not matched to a gene: 15. The CDR3 DNA reads as TGTGCCATCAGTGATCCAGGGGGACAGGTTATTATACCCTACGAGCAGTACTTC. Protein sequence: CAISDPGGQVIIPYEQYF.

CDR3 sequence: CASKGSGQYEQYF. The CDR3 DNA follows: TGTGCCAGCAAAGGTTCGGGACAGTACGAGCAGTACTTC. The chain couples TRBV3-1 (or the pseudogene TRBV3-2) to TRBJ2-7; 7 bases align to TRBD1. CDR1 is LGHDT, CDR2 YNNKEL, per germline (reference sequence). V shed 7 bases and J 4 bases; nucleotides not matched to a gene: 7. The CDR3 is 13 residues long.

This clone was seen only once. The chain links TRBV2 to TRBJ2-3; perhaps TRBD1 as D (6 bases). The CDR3 covers 14 residues. V was cut by 8 bases and J by 2 bases, with 14 bases left in between. Per the germline V gene, CDR1 is SNHLY and CDR2 is FYNNEI. The CDR3: CASSPRGLTDTQYF. CDR3 nucleotide sequence: TGTGCCAGCTCCCCCAGGGGTCTCACAGATACGCAGTATTTT.

The chain carries TRBV19 and TRBJ2-1; 9 bases agree with TRBD1. The CDR3 totals 19 residues. Germline V lookup: CDR1 LNHDA, CDR2 SQIVND (reference sequence). The trim removed 5 bases at V and 0 bases at J, leaving 14 bases unmatched. CDR3 loop: CASSLPVGQGFASYNEQFF. The CDR3 DNA is TGTGCCAGTAGTCTCCCCGTGGGACAGGGATTCGCCTCCTACAATGAGCAGTTCTTC.

The CDR3 DNA reads TGTGCCAGTAGTATATCCGTTTCCTACGAGCAGTACTTC. This codes for CASSISVSYEQYF. The chain has TRBV19 and TRBJ2-7, with no clear D. Germline V gene data show CDR1 as LNHDA and CDR2 as SQIVND (reference sequence). The CDR3 covers 13 residues. V was clipped by 2 bases and J by 1 base, with 6 bases between them.

The CDR3 spells CASSLGGYGVAGETQYF. The CDR3 DNA reads TGTGCCAGCAGCTTAGGGGGATACGGGGTGGCGGGTGAGACCCAGTACTTC. The V call is TRBV7-8, the J call TRBJ2-5; tentative D call: TRBD2 (5 bases). Germline lookup yields CDR1 SGHVS and CDR2 FQNEAQ. CDR3 length: 17 residues. V was shortened by 1 base and J by 5 bases, with 20 bases between the two germline ends.

Here the CDR3 reads CASRGGGRSLAFF. In DNA form, the CDR3 reads TGTGCCAGCAGAGGGGGCGGGCGGTCGCTGGCTTTCTTT. The chain joins TRBV7-2 to TRBJ1-1; 7 bases are shared with TRBD1. Trimming removed 6 bases from V and 11 bases from J; junction bases left unmatched: 12. CDR3 length: 13 residues. The germline gives CDR1 SGHTA, CDR2 FQGNSA. Looking up the rest from reference TRBV7-2 and TRBJ1-1 gives the full variable domain: GAGVSQSPSNKVTEKGKDVELRCDPISGHTALYWYRQSLGQGLEFLIYFQGNSAPDKSGLPSDRFSAERTGGSVSTLTIQRTQQEDSAVYLCASRGGGRSLAFFGQGTRLTVV.

This rearrangement joins TRBV29-1 to TRBJ1-1, with D tentatively TRBD1 (5 bases). The germline CDR1 and CDR2 sequences are SQVTM and ANQGSEA. Trimming took off 4 bases at V and 1 base at J, with 7 bases between the two ends. The CDR3 has 12 residues. The CDR3 protein is CSVGGGNTEAFF. The CDR3 DNA reads as TGCAGCGTTGGGGGGGGGAACACTGAAGCTTTCTTT.